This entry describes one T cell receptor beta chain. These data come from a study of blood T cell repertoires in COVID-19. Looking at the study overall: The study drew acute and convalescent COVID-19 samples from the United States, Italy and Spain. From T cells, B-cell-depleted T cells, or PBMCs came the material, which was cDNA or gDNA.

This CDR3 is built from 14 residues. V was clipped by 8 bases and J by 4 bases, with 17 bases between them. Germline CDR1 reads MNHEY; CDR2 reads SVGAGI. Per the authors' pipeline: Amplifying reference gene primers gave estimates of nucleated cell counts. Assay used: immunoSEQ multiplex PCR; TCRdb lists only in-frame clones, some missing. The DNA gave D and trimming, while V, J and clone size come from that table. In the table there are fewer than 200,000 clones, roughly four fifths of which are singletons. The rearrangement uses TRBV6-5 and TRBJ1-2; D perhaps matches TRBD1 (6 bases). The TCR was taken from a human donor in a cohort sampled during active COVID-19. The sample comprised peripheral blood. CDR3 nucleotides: TGTGCCAGCGCCCGCGGGGGGCTTCTCTATGGCTACACCTTC. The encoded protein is CASARGGLLYGYTF.